A single sample is the source of the 2 T cell receptor beta chains below, sequenced in a study of T cells after posttransplantation cyclophosphamide. The method was immunoSEQ multiplex PCR; TCRdb's version includes in-frame clones alone and lacks a portion of them. The sample contains around 15,000 clones, about four fifths of which appear only once. Methotrexate plus calcineurin inhibitor accompanied controls' myeloablative marrow transplants; sampling was 1 year later. Here the sequenced sample was PBMCs, taken 441 days after allogeneic stem cell transplant with calcineurin inhibitor and methotrexate. These receptors were taken from a male patient in his thirties who received an allogeneic stem cell transplant from an unrelated donor, was CMV-positive, and had acute and chronic GVHD. The graft donor may account for some of the T cells.

This clone has just a few counts. This rearrangement joins TRBV19 to TRBJ2-1; TRBD2 matches at 8 bases. The germline gives CDR1 LNHDA, CDR2 SQIVND (reference sequence). Trimming cost V 2 bases and J 5 bases; bases outside gene matches: 8. The length of the CDR3 is 16 residues. The CDR3 protein is CASSIRDGTRNNEQFF. The CDR3 bases are TGTGCCAGTAGTATACGCGATGGGACTAGAAACAATGAGCAGTTCTTC.

The J gene is TRBJ2-5, the V gene TRBV5-4; TRBD2 matches 12 bases. In germline, CDR1 is SGHNT, CDR2 YYREEE (reference sequence). This CDR3 spans 16 amino acids. The V and J ends lost 4 bases and 5 bases, in that order; junction bases with no gene match: 9. CDR3 residues: CASSPTTSGSFETQYF. CDR3 DNA: TGTGCCAGCAGCCCGACGACTAGCGGGAGTTTCGAGACCCAGTACTTC.